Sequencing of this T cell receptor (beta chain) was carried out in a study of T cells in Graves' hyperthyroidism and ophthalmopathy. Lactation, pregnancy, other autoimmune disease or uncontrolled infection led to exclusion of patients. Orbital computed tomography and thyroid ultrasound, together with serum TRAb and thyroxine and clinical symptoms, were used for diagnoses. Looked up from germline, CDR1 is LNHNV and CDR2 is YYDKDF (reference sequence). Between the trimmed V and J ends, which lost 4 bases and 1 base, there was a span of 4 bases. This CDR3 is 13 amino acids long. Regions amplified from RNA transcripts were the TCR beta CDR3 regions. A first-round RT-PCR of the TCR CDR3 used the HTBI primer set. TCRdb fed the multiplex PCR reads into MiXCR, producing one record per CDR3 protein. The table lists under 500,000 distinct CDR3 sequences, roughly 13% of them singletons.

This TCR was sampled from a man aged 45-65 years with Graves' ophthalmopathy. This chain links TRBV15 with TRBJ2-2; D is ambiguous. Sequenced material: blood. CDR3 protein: CATSIRNTGELFF. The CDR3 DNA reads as TGTGCCACCAGCATAAGGAACACCGGGGAGCTGTTTTTT.